The sequence of this T cell receptor (beta chain) was determined in a study of cytomegalovirus exposure and HLA in healthy donors. Notes on the study in general: In a later analysis, common viral pathogens appeared linked to several of the most significant clusters.

The PCR contained 60 Vbeta and 13 Jbeta primers. The data were produced by immunoSEQ multiplex PCR, yet TCRdb's version contains in-frame clones alone and is incomplete. The sample lists about 150,000 clones; roughly 76% were seen once. In the case of this clone: The antigen is not known.

Trimming took 3 bases from V and 3 from J; bases not matched to a gene: 2. Germline lookup yields CDR1 SGHRS and CDR2 YFSETQ. The CDR3 covers 16 residues. This sequence joins TRBV5-1 and TRBJ2-5; TRBD2 aligns across 16 bases. This receptor was taken from a male donor in good health and CMV-seronegative. The sequenced material came from PBMCs. CDR3 sequence reads: CASSWGTSGGEETQYF. In nucleotides, the CDR3 is TGCGCCAGCAGCTGGGGGACTAGCGGGGGGGAAGAGACCCAGTACTTC.